The entry below describes one T cell receptor (beta chain). Antigen unknown. The data are from a study of PD-1 blockade in classical Hodgkin lymphoma. About the research overall: Patients had nivolumab dosed at 3 mg/kg, delivered intravenously every 2 weeks.

Assay used: immunoSEQ multiplex PCR; TCRdb lists only in-frame clones, some missing. The table has 55,000 to 60,000 clones, around 93% seen once. Every patient relapsed after autologous stem cell transplantation, and brentuximab vedotin exposure varied. Best responses fell into complete response, partial response or progressive disease. Findings and limits, study-wide: Baseline TCR diversity was reportedly lower in newly diagnosed patients than healthy donors. Some patients started nivolumab under 1 year after ASCT, and they were excluded.

The source is a human donor with classical Hodgkin lymphoma. The source material was peripheral blood mononuclear cells (PBMCs), sampled before the second cycle of nivolumab.

CDR3 protein: CASSIPGSYGYTF. The CDR3 coding sequence is TGTGCCAGTAGTATCCCAGGGAGCTATGGCTACACCTTC. The chain has TRBV19 and TRBJ1-2; possible D gene TRBD1, 5 bases. Germline CDR1 is LNHDA and CDR2 is SQIVND (reference sequence). V was trimmed by 3 bases and J by 4 bases, leaving 9 bases between them. The CDR3 runs to 13 residues.